This TCR beta chain was profiled in a study of OX40 agonist ivuxolimab in advanced cancers. Only in-frame clones appear in the TCRdb table, and some are missing; sequencing was by immunoSEQ multiplex PCR. The table has about 34,000 clones, 75% to 85% seen once. Study-wide results and caveats: Which antigen the expanded peripheral T cells recognized is unknown. Circulating CD4+ and CD8+ T cells showed clonal expansion by week 6 at 0.1 to 3.0 mg/kg.

Note on this clone: Antigen: not known.

This TCR derives from an adult with an advanced solid tumor such as melanoma, head and neck, liver or kidney cancer. This material consisted of CD4+ or CD8+ T cells sorted from blood, taken in a trial of the OX40 agonist ivuxolimab.

The CDR3 here is CASSFGTGGTETQYF. The CDR3 DNA reads as TGCGCCAGCAGCTTCGGGACAGGGGGTACAGAGACCCAGTACTTC. The chain carries TRBV5-1 and TRBJ2-5; 11 bases fit TRBD1. There are 15 residues in the CDR3. From germline, CDR1 is SGHRS and CDR2 YFSETQ. J lost 4 bases, V lost 2 bases, and 4 bases had no gene match.